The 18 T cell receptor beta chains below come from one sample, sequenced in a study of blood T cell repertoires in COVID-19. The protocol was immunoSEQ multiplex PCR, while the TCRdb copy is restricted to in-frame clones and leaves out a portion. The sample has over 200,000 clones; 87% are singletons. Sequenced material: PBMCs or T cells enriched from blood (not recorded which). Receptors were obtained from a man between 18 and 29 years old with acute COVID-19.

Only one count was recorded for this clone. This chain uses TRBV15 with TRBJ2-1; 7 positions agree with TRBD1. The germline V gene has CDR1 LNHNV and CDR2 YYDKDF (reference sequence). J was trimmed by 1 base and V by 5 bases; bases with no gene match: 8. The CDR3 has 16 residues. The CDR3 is CATSGGRQGSYNEQFF. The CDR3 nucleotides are TGTGCCACCAGCGGGGGAAGACAGGGATCCTACAATGAGCAGTTCTTC.

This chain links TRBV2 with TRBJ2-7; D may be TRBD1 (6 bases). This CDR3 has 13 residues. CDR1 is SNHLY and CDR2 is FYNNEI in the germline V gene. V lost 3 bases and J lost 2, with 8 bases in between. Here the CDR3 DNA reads TGTGCCAGCAGTGACAGGGGAGCCTACGAGCAGTACTTC. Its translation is CASSDRGAYEQYF.

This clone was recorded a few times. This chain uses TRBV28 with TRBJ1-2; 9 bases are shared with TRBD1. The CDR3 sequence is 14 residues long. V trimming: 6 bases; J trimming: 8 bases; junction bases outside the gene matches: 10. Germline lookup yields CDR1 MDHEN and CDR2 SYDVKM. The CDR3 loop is CASRGTGLSRGYTF. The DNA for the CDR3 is TGTGCCAGCAGGGGGACAGGGCTATCGAGGGGCTACACCTTC.

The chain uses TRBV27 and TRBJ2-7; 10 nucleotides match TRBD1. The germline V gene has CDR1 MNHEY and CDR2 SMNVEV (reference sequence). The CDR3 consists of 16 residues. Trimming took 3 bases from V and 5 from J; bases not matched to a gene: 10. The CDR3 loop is CASSFTEAGTGDEQYF. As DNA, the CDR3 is TGTGCCAGCAGTTTTACTGAGGCCGGGACAGGGGACGAGCAGTACTTC.

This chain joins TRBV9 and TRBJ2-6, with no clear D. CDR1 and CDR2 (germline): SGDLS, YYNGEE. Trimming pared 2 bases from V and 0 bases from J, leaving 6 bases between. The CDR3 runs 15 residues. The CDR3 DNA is TGTGCCAGCAGCGTGCAGTACTCTGGGGCCAACGTCCTGACTTTC. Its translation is CASSVQYSGANVLTF.

DNA of the CDR3: TGTGCCAGCAGCTTGGCCGGGACAGGGGGCGCCGGCTATGGCTACACCTTC. Translation gives CASSLAGTGGAGYGYTF. The chain is built from TRBV5-4 and TRBJ1-2; 12 positions match TRBD1. The CDR3 spans 17 residues. Germline values: CDR1 SGHNT, CDR2 YYREEE (reference sequence). V lost 0 bases, J lost 4 bases, and 7 bases stayed unmatched.

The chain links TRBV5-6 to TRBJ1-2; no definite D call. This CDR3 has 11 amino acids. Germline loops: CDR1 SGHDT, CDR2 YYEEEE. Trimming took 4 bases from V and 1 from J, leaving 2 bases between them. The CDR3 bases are TGTGCCAGCAGCCGTAACTATGGCTACACCTTC. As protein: CASSRNYGYTF.

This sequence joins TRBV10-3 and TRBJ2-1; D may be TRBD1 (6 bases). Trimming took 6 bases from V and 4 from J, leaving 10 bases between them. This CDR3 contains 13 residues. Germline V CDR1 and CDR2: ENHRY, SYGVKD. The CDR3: CAISRTDYNEQFF. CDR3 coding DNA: TGTGCCATCAGCCGGACAGATTACAATGAGCAGTTCTTC.

CDR3 DNA sequence: TGTGCCAGCAGCTCCCGGGGACAGGGGAGTTACGAGCAGTACTTC. It is translated as CASSSRGQGSYEQYF. The rearrangement uses TRBV7-9 and TRBJ2-7; 10 nucleotides line up with TRBD1. Germline-derived CDR1 and CDR2 are SEHNR and FQNEAQ (reference sequence). CDR3 size: 15 residues. V lost 4 bases to trimming and J lost 4 bases; unmatched junction nucleotides: 7. Together with reference TRBV7-9 and TRBJ2-7, the CDR3 gives the full variable domain: DTGVSQNPRHKITKRGQNVTFRCDPISEHNRLYWYRQTLGQGPEFLTYFQNEAQLEKSRLLSDRFSAERPKGSFSTLEIQRTEQGDSAMYLCASSSRGQGSYEQYFGPGTRLTVT.

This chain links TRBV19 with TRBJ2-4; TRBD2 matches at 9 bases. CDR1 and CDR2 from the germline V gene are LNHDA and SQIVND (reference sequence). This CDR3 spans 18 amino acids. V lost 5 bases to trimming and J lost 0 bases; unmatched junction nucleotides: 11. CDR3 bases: TGTGCCAGTAGTCCGGCTAGCGGGACCGACGGAGCCAAAAACATTCAGTACTTC. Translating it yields CASSPASGTDGAKNIQYF.

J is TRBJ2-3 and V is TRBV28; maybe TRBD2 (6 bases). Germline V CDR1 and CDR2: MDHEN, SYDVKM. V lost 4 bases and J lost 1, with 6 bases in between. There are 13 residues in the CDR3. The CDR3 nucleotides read TGTGCCAGCAGTTCGGGAGGCACAGATACGCAGTATTTT. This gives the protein CASSSGGTDTQYF.

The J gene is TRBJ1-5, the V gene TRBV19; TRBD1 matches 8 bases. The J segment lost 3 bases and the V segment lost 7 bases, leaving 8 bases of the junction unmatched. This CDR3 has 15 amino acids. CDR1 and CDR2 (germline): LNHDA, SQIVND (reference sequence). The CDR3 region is CASIKAGGLNQPQHF. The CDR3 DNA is TGTGCCAGTATTAAAGCAGGGGGCCTCAATCAGCCCCAGCATTTT.

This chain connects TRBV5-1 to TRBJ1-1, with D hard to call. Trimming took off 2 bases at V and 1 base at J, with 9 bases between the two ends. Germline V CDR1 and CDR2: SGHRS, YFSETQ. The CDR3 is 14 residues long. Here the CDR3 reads CASSFRQANTEAFF. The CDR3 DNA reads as TGCGCCAGCAGCTTTCGGCAGGCGAACACTGAAGCTTTCTTT.

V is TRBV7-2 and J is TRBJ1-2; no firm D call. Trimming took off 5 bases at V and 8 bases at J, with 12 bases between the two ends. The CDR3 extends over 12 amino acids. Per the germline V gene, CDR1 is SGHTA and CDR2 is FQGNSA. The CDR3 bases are TGTGCCAGCAGCCCTTATACCGAGGGCTACACCTTC. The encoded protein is CASSPYTEGYTF.

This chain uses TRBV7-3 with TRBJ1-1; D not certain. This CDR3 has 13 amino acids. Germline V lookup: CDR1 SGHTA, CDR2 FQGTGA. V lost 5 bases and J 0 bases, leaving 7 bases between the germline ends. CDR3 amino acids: CASSLEMNTEAFF. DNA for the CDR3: TGTGCCAGCAGCCTAGAGATGAACACTGAAGCTTTCTTT.

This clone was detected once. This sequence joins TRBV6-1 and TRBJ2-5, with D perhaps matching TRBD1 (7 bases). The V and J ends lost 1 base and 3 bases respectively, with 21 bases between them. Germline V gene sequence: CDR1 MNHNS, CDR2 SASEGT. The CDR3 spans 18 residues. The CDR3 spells CASSEEGGTVMGEETQYF. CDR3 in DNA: TGTGCCAGCAGTGAAGAAGGCGGGACAGTGATGGGGGAAGAGACCCAGTACTTC.

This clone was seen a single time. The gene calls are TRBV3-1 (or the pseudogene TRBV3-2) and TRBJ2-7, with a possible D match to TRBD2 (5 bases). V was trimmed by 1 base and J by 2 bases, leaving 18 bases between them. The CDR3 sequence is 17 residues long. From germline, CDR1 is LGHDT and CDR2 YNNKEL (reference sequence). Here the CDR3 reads CASSQGELTVYPYEQYF. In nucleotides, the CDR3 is TGTGCCAGCAGCCAAGGGGAGCTTACAGTCTATCCCTACGAGCAGTACTTC.

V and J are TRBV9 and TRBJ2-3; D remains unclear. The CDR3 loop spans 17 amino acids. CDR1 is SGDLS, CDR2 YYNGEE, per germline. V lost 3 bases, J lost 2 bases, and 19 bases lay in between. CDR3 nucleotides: TGTGCCAGCAGCGCAGGTATTTTGACCGGTCTCACAGATACGCAGTATTTT. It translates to CASSAGILTGLTDTQYF.